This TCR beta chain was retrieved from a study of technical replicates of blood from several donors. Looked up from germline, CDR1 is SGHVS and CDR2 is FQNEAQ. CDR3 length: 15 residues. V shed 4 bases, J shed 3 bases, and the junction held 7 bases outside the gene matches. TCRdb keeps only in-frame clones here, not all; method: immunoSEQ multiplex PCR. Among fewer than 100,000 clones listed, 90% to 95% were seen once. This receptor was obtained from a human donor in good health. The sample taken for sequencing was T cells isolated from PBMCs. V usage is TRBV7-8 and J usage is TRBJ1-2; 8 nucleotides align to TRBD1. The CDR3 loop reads CASSSGQGGDYGYTF. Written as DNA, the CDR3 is TGTGCCAGCAGCTCCGGACAGGGAGGGGACTATGGCTACACCTTC. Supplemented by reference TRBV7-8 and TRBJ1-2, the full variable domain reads GAGVSQSPRYKVAKRGQDVALRCDPISGHVSLFWYQQALGQGPEFLTYFQNEAQLDKSGLPSDRFFAERPEGSVSTLKIQRTQQEDSAVYLCASSSGQGGDYGYTFGSGTRLTVV.